One and the same sample provided the 28 T cell receptor beta chains below, sequenced in a study of cytomegalovirus exposure and HLA in healthy donors. 60 Vbeta and 13 Jbeta primers were used in PCR. The method was immunoSEQ multiplex PCR; TCRdb's version includes in-frame clones alone and lacks a portion of them. The sample shows roughly 52,000 clones, around 82% of them seen only once. The sequencing sample was made of PBMCs. Receptor source: a female donor in good health and CMV-seronegative.

The chain has TRBV18 and TRBJ2-2, with a weak D call TRBD1 (6 bases). V was cut by 1 base and J by 1 base, with 10 bases left in between. The germline gives CDR1 KGHSH, CDR2 LQKENI. The CDR3 is 16 amino acids. CDR3 nucleotide sequence: TGTGCCAGCTCACCACAGACAGGAATGAACACCGGGGAGCTGTTTTTT. Protein product: CASSPQTGMNTGELFF.

This clone has just a few counts. The genes are TRBV4-1 and TRBJ1-4, with D unclear. The CDR3 consists of 12 residues. The germline V gene encodes CDR1 MGHRA and CDR2 YSYEKL. With 1 base removed from V and 6 bases from J, the gap between germline ends came to 3 bases. The CDR3 sequence is CASSQAYEKLFF. CDR3 DNA: TGCGCCAGCAGCCAAGCTTATGAAAAACTGTTTTTT.

The V and J genes are TRBV27 and TRBJ2-6, with 10 nucleotides matching TRBD1. This CDR3 has 18 residues. The germline V gene has CDR1 MNHEY and CDR2 SMNVEV (reference sequence). Trimming took 5 bases from V and 0 from J; bases not matched to a gene: 7. The CDR3 reads CASSPGTGASSGANVLTF. Here the CDR3 DNA reads TGTGCCAGCAGTCCCGGGACAGGGGCATCCTCTGGGGCCAACGTCCTGACTTTC. Full variable domain (rest looked up from reference TRBV27 and TRBJ2-6): EAQVTQNPRYLITVTGKKLTVTCSQNMNHEYMSWYRQDPGLGLRQIYYSMNVEVTDKGDVPEGYKVSRKEKRNFPLILESPSPNQTSLYFCASSPGTGASSGANVLTFGAGSRLTVL.

The chain carries TRBV4-3 and TRBJ1-2; D is uncertain. Germline-derived CDR1 and CDR2 are LGHNA and YSLEER. The ends were cut back, 0 bases at V and 0 bases at J, with 11 bases in the middle. The length of the CDR3 is 16 residues. CDR3 sequence (DNA): TGCGCCAGCAGCCAAGATAGAGGCCCCTCTAACTATGGCTACACCTTC. Amino acids: CASSQDRGPSNYGYTF.

The V call is TRBV14, the J call TRBJ2-2; 12 bases line up with TRBD2. The germline V gene has CDR1 SGHDN and CDR2 FVKESK. The CDR3 is 19 amino acids. V dropped 0 bases and J dropped 5; count of bases not matched to a gene: 10. The CDR3: CASSQDSELAGGLTGELFF. The DNA for the CDR3 is TGTGCCAGCAGCCAAGACTCGGAACTAGCGGGGGGCCTTACCGGGGAGCTGTTTTTT.

As regards this clone: One junction end does not reproduce the germline sequence, and a read error may be involved. V usage is TRBV7-7 and J usage is TRBJ2-3, with 8 bases fitting TRBD1. Germline loops: CDR1 SSHAT, CDR2 FNYEAQ (reference sequence). The CDR3 runs 13 residues. The CDR3 loop reads CASSRTGKDTQYF. The CDR3 region has the DNA TGTGCTAGCAGCCGGACAGGGAAAGATACGCAGTATTTT. Together with reference TRBV7-7 and TRBJ2-3, the CDR3 gives the full variable domain: GAGVSQSPRYKVTKRGQDVTLRCDPISSHATLYWYQQALGQGPEFLTYFNYEAQPDKSGLPSDRFSAERPEGSISTLTIQRTEQRDSAMYRCASSRTGKDTQYFGPGTRLTVL.

This chain connects TRBV5-6 to TRBJ2-3, with 14 bases matching TRBD2. The CDR3 runs to 16 residues. V lost 4 bases, J lost 0 bases, and 1 base stayed unmatched. Germline V gene sequence: CDR1 SGHDT, CDR2 YYEEEE. Written as DNA, the CDR3 is TGTGCCAGCAGCAGACTAGCGGGGGGGAGCACAGATACGCAGTATTTT. Translated: CASSRLAGGSTDTQYF.

The rearrangement links TRBV7-3 to TRBJ2-3, with D tentatively TRBD2 (5 bases). V was cut by 0 bases and J by 1 base, with 11 bases left in between. Germline CDR1 is SGHTA and CDR2 is FQGTGA. The CDR3 runs to 16 residues. CDR3 nucleotides: TGTGCCAGCAGCTTAACCCGGACTGCTGGCACAGATACGCAGTATTTT. Its translation is CASSLTRTAGTDTQYF.

This clone was recorded a few times. V and J are TRBV6-1 and TRBJ2-1, with 8 bases that match TRBD1. Germline V lookup: CDR1 MNHNS, CDR2 SASEGT. The CDR3 has 18 amino acids. Germline trimming cut 3 bases from V and 7 bases from J; bases unmatched to any gene: 17. The CDR3 region is CASSDYSAQGARWNEQFF. The CDR3 DNA reads as TGTGCCAGCAGTGACTACTCCGCTCAGGGGGCGAGGTGGAATGAGCAGTTCTTC.

The rearrangement joins TRBV29-1 to TRBJ2-7; 7 bases align to TRBD1. Looked up from germline, CDR1 is SQVTM and CDR2 is ANQGSEA. The CDR3 consists of 14 residues. The V segment lost 1 base and the J segment 4 bases; nucleotides outside the gene matches: 7. The CDR3 protein is CSVEGGGREYEQYF. DNA of the CDR3: TGCAGCGTTGAAGGAGGGGGCAGGGAGTACGAGCAGTACTTC.

The rearrangement links TRBV19 to TRBJ1-1, with TRBD1 identical over 10 bases. The CDR3 spans 17 residues. Germline V lookup: CDR1 LNHDA, CDR2 SQIVND (reference sequence). J gave up 0 bases and V 7 bases, and 11 bases lay outside the gene matches. CDR3 DNA: TGTGCCAGTAACTCCGGGACAGGGGTTCGAATGAACACTGAAGCTTTCTTT. Translated: CASNSGTGVRMNTEAFF.

The chain couples TRBV18 to TRBJ1-3; D may be TRBD1 (5 bases). Germline CDR1 reads KGHSH; CDR2 reads LQKENI. CDR3 size: 16 residues. Trimming cost V 4 bases and J 1 base, with 14 bases left between them. The CDR3 loop reads CASSQGDRKSGNTIYF. In DNA form, the CDR3 reads TGTGCCAGCTCACAAGGGGATAGGAAGTCTGGAAACACCATATATTTT.

The rearrangement uses TRBV12-5 and TRBJ1-5; D is possibly TRBD1 (5 bases). The CDR3 runs to 14 residues. V was shortened by 2 bases and J by 4 bases, with 9 bases between the two germline ends. From germline, CDR1 is LGHNT and CDR2 FRNRAP. CDR3 sequence reads: CASGLTRVNQPQHF. CDR3 coding DNA: TGTGCTAGTGGTTTGACCAGGGTTAATCAGCCCCAGCATTTT.

This clone turned up a few times. The chain couples TRBV18 to TRBJ2-4; a possible D gene is TRBD2 (6 bases). The germline V and J ends were trimmed by 3 bases and 1 base, with 13 bases remaining between them. This CDR3 contains 16 residues. Germline lookup yields CDR1 KGHSH and CDR2 LQKENI. The CDR3 DNA reads as TGTGCCAGCTCACCGTTCGGGAGTTTGGCCAAAAACATTCAGTACTTC. It specifies CASSPFGSLAKNIQYF.

This CDR3 reads CASTKDRGRQETQYF. Here the CDR3 DNA reads TGTGCCAGCACCAAGGACAGGGGGCGCCAAGAGACCCAGTACTTC. This chain uses TRBV2 with TRBJ2-5, with 11 nucleotides matching TRBD1. CDR1 SNHLY and CDR2 FYNNEI come from the germline V gene. V gave up 7 bases and J gave up 1 base; unmatched junction bases: 5. CDR3 length equals 15 residues.

The J gene is TRBJ2-7, the V gene TRBV12-2; TRBD1 is the table's D call and was not checked against the DNA. TRBV12-2 corresponds to a pseudogene. The CDR3 sequence is 15 residues long. The CDR3 DNA sequence: TGTGCAAGTCGCTTTGACCGGGACAGAGCCTACGAGCAGTACTTC. Amino acids: CASRFDRDRAYEQYF.

This clone was observed a handful of times. This chain joins TRBV2 and TRBJ1-1; no clear D. Trimming removed 7 bases from V and 4 bases from J, with 10 bases in between. The CDR3 runs 12 residues. The germline V gene has CDR1 SNHLY and CDR2 FYNNEI. Here the CDR3 DNA reads TGTGCCAGCACTCTGCACAGCACTGAAGCTTTCTTT. Its translation: CASTLHSTEAFF.

The V call is TRBV7-9, the J call TRBJ1-4; the match to TRBD1 covers 7 bases. Looked up from germline, CDR1 is SEHNR and CDR2 is FQNEAQ (reference sequence). J lost 0 bases, V lost 5 bases, and 3 bases had no gene match. CDR3 size: 15 residues. The CDR3 nucleotides read TGTGCCAGCAGCGCACAGGGGTCAACTAATGAAAAACTGTTTTTT. This encodes CASSAQGSTNEKLFF.

This clone showed up just a few times. This rearrangement joins TRBV6-5 to TRBJ1-1; perhaps TRBD1 as D (6 bases). V was shortened by 2 bases and J by 3 bases, with 16 bases between the two germline ends. The CDR3 is 16 residues long. Germline assignment: CDR1 MNHEY and CDR2 SVGAGI. The CDR3 DNA reads as TGTGCCAGCAGTTACCTCTCGGCAGGGGCATACACTGAAGCTTTCTTT. As protein: CASSYLSAGAYTEAFF.

The V and J genes are TRBV2 and TRBJ1-2; possibly TRBD1 for D (5 bases). The CDR3 runs 12 residues. With 6 bases removed from V and 11 bases from J, the gap between germline ends came to 16 bases. Germline loops: CDR1 SNHLY, CDR2 FYNNEI. The CDR3 loop reads CASSSYRLGYTF. The CDR3 bases are TGTGCCAGCAGCTCTTACAGGCTCGGATACACCTTC. Combining the CDR3 with reference TRBV2 and TRBJ1-2 gives the whole variable domain EPEVTQTPSHQVTQMGQEVILRCVPISNHLYFYWYRQILGQKVEFLVSFYNNEISEKSEIFDDQFSVERPDGSNFTLKIRSTKLEDSAMYFCASSSYRLGYTFGSGTRLTVV.

The sample holds one count of this clone. V usage is TRBV10-3 and J usage is TRBJ1-1; D is unresolved. Looked up from germline, CDR1 is ENHRY and CDR2 is SYGVKD. This CDR3 spans 12 amino acids. With 4 bases removed from V and 6 bases from J, the gap between germline ends came to 9 bases. The CDR3 sequence is CAISAGEAEAFF. The CDR3 bases are TGTGCCATCAGTGCTGGGGAGGCTGAAGCTTTCTTT.

V gene TRBV2 combines with J gene TRBJ2-3; 8 bases are a match to TRBD2. Unmatched junction bases numbered 15, after V lost 6 bases and J lost 10 bases. The CDR3 is 15 amino acids. Germline V gives CDR1 SNHLY, CDR2 FYNNEI. The CDR3: CASSGIGTRSCAQYF. DNA of the CDR3: TGTGCCAGCAGCGGAATCGGGACTAGATCGTGTGCGCAGTATTTT.

This clone has more than one count but fewer than ten. This chain connects TRBV7-2 to TRBJ2-1; 7 bases map to TRBD2. The V gene end was trimmed by 5 bases and the J gene end by 9 bases; junction bases not matched to a gene: 7. From germline, CDR1 is SGHTA and CDR2 FQGNSA. The CDR3 is made up of 13 amino acids. The CDR3 DNA reads as TGTGCCAGCAGCCCCCGGGGGGAGCTTGAGCAGTTCTTC. It codes for CASSPRGELEQFF.

The chain recombines TRBV11-2 with TRBJ2-5; no clear D. This CDR3 region has 15 residues. CDR1 is SGHAT and CDR2 is FQNNGV in the germline V gene. Trimming cost V 4 bases and J 2 bases, with 14 bases left between them. CDR3 in amino acids: CASSSHIGEQETQYF. CDR3 bases: TGTGCCAGCAGCTCCCACATCGGAGAGCAAGAGACCCAGTACTTC.

This chain joins TRBV6-1 and TRBJ1-5; TRBD1 is a possible D gene (6 bases). Per germline, CDR1 MNHNS and CDR2 SASEGT. Trimming left V 6 bases short and J 8 bases short, with 20 bases between. This CDR3 spans 15 amino acids. CDR3 amino acids: CASRRNTGLMEPQHF. The CDR3 DNA follows: TGTGCCAGCAGGAGGAATACAGGGTTGATGGAGCCCCAGCATTTT.

V and J are TRBV7-9 and TRBJ2-7, with TRBD2 matching over 11 bases. CDR3 size: 14 residues. The V gene's germline CDR1 is SEHNR and CDR2 FQNEAQ (reference sequence). The V and J ends lost 5 bases and 10 bases, in that order; junction bases with no gene match: 10. CDR3 nucleotides: TGTGCCAGCAGCGCTAGCGGGGGGAGCGCGTTACAGTACTTC. It codes for CASSASGGSALQYF.

A single count supports this clone. The chain combines TRBV13 with TRBJ1-2, with 10 bases fitting TRBD1. The CDR3 covers 14 residues. Germline CDR1 reads PRHDT; CDR2 reads FYEKMQ (reference sequence). V lost 2 bases, J lost 6 bases, and 3 bases stayed unmatched. The CDR3: CASSLRQGADGYTF. CDR3 coding DNA: TGTGCCAGCAGCTTAAGACAGGGGGCGGATGGCTACACCTTC.

This rearrangement joins TRBV28 to TRBJ2-1; TRBD2 matches 7 bases. Germline V gives CDR1 MDHEN, CDR2 SYDVKM. This CDR3 region has 15 residues. J lost 8 bases, V lost 8 bases, and 15 bases had no gene match. CDR3 coding DNA: TGTGCCAGCGAAAAGCAGTTGGGAGGGTGGGATGAGCAGTTCTTC. Its protein product is CASEKQLGGWDEQFF.